The 27 T cell receptor beta chains presented below share a single source sample, sequenced in a study of cytomegalovirus exposure and HLA in healthy donors. The PCR was carried out with 60 Vbeta primers and 13 Jbeta primers. Produced via immunoSEQ multiplex PCR; TCRdb's table is partial and in-frame only. The sample holds about 190,000 clones, approximately 87% seen once. Sequencing used PBMCs. These receptor sequences come from a man aged 25 to 45 in good health and CMV-seronegative.

The J gene is TRBJ1-5, the V gene TRBV4-3; no definite D call. Trimming removed 1 base from V and 11 bases from J, with 12 bases in between. The V gene's germline CDR1 is LGHNA and CDR2 YSLEER. The CDR3 contains 13 residues. DNA of the CDR3: TGCGCCAGCAGCCAAGGCACAAACGAGGCCCAGCATTTT. Its protein is CASSQGTNEAQHF.

The V and J genes are TRBV19 and TRBJ2-3; D is unresolved. Germline CDR1 and CDR2: LNHDA and SQIVND (reference sequence). CDR3 length equals 11 residues. The V end was cut by 3 bases, the J end by 6 bases, with 4 bases between. The CDR3 DNA is TGTGCCAGTAGTATCGGGGATACGCAGTATTTT. Protein sequence: CASSIGDTQYF.

V gene TRBV5-1 combines with J gene TRBJ2-3; 14 bases line up with TRBD2. CDR1 is SGHRS, CDR2 YFSETQ, per germline. CDR3 length equals 17 residues. The V segment lost 0 bases and the J segment 6 bases; nucleotides outside the gene matches: 6. The CDR3 reads CASSLVTSGGAGDTQYF. The CDR3 DNA is TGCGCCAGCAGCTTGGTGACTAGCGGGGGGGCAGGGGATACGCAGTATTTT.

This sequence joins TRBV28 and TRBJ1-4, with TRBD1 matching over 7 bases. Trimming took 7 bases from V and 7 from J; bases not matched to a gene: 3. The germline V gene encodes CDR1 MDHEN and CDR2 SYDVKM. CDR3 length equals 12 residues. DNA of the CDR3: TGTGCCAGCAAGACAGGGTCTGAAAAACTGTTTTTT. Its protein is CASKTGSEKLFF.

The chain employs TRBV7-8 and TRBJ2-1; D is perhaps TRBD2 (5 bases). CDR1 SGHVS and CDR2 FQNEAQ come from the germline V gene. The V gene lost 5 bases and the J gene lost 7 bases, with 21 bases spanning the gap. The CDR3 runs to 16 residues. In DNA, the CDR3 is TGTGCCAGCAGCCCTAAGGCCGGGGTTCGGGCAAATGAGCAGTTCTTC. This encodes CASSPKAGVRANEQFF.

This clone was counted a single time. The J gene is TRBJ1-2, the V gene TRBV30; D gene unclear. Germline lookup yields CDR1 GTSNPN and CDR2 SVGIG (reference sequence). The CDR3 contains 11 residues. V lost 5 bases, J lost 8 bases, and 12 bases lay in between. The CDR3 region is CAWGQVSGYTF. CDR3 in DNA: TGTGCCTGGGGGCAAGTAAGCGGCTACACCTTC.

This chain links TRBV6-6 with TRBJ2-5, with a weak D call TRBD1 (8 bases). The J call is in doubt because the DNA end fits TRBJ2-7 better. Per germline, CDR1 MNHNY and CDR2 SVGAGI (reference sequence). This CDR3 region has 14 residues. The DNA of the CDR3 is TGTGCCAGCACCATAAGGGGGGGACAGGACGAGCAGTACTTC. It codes for CASTIRGGQDEQYF.

The rearrangement joins TRBV2 to TRBJ1-6; 9 positions agree with TRBD1. The CDR3 is 16 residues long. Germline V gene sequence: CDR1 SNHLY, CDR2 FYNNEI. The V gene end was trimmed by 1 base and the J gene end by 9 bases; junction bases not matched to a gene: 7. CDR3 region: CASSEGGTGPFSPLHF. The CDR3 coding sequence is TGTGCCAGCAGTGAAGGGGGGACAGGGCCTTTTTCACCCCTCCACTTT.

The chain employs TRBV18 and TRBJ2-1; TRBD1 aligns across 8 bases. Per germline, CDR1 KGHSH and CDR2 LQKENI. Losses at the gene ends were 2 bases for V and 12 bases for J; bases not matched to a gene: 12. CDR3 length: 15 residues. The CDR3 DNA reads as TGTGCCAGCTCACCAATGGACAGGGCTTCTGGCGGGCAGTTCTTC. Encoded protein: CASSPMDRASGGQFF.

The chain uses TRBV27 and TRBJ1-2; a weak D match, TRBD1 (5 bases). Trimming stripped 0 bases from V and 4 bases from J, with 15 bases between. The CDR3 loop spans 16 amino acids. CDR1 and CDR2 (germline): MNHEY, SMNVEV (reference sequence). In DNA form, the CDR3 reads TGTGCCAGCAGTTTATCCGGGGCCACCGGGAGCTATGGCTACACCTTC. The encoded protein is CASSLSGATGSYGYTF.

The V gene is TRBV7-2, the J gene TRBJ1-2, with 8 bases that match TRBD1. This CDR3 spans 16 amino acids. Trimming took 5 bases from V and 7 from J; bases not matched to a gene: 15. The germline gives CDR1 SGHTA, CDR2 FQGNSA. The CDR3 nucleotides are TGTGCCAGCAGCCCAAGACCAGCCGGACAGGGCGGTGGCTACACCTTC. Protein sequence: CASSPRPAGQGGGYTF.

J is TRBJ1-2 and V is TRBV4-3, with a tentative D call TRBD1 (5 bases). The CDR3 has 16 amino acids. V gave up 0 bases and J gave up 4 bases, with 15 bases separating them. Germline CDR1 is LGHNA and CDR2 is YSLEER. The CDR3 bases are TGCGCCAGCAGCCAAGATGAATCAGGGTGGGGCTATGGCTACACCTTC. The encoded protein is CASSQDESGWGYGYTF.

The CDR3 coding sequence is TGTGCCAGCAGTATAGGGCAGGGGGGTGAAGCTTTCTTT. This sequence encodes CASSIGQGGEAFF. V and J are TRBV2 and TRBJ1-1, with 7 positions matching TRBD1. In germline, CDR1 is SNHLY, CDR2 FYNNEI. Germline trimming cut 5 bases from V and 7 bases from J; bases unmatched to any gene: 7. This CDR3 is built from 13 residues. Combining the CDR3 with reference TRBV2 and TRBJ1-1 gives the whole variable domain EPEVTQTPSHQVTQMGQEVILRCVPISNHLYFYWYRQILGQKVEFLVSFYNNEISEKSEIFDDQFSVERPDGSNFTLKIRSTKLEDSAMYFCASSIGQGGEAFFGQGTRLTVV.

The rearrangement joins TRBV30 to TRBJ2-7; TRBD1 agrees at 7 bases. V was pared by 4 bases and J by 1 base, with 10 bases of the junction left unmatched. The CDR3 totals 15 residues. CDR1 is GTSNPN, CDR2 SVGIG, per germline (reference sequence). The DNA of the CDR3 is TGTGCCTGGATGAAACAGACAGGGATATCCTACGAGCAGTACTTC. Its protein product is CAWMKQTGISYEQYF.

This chain uses TRBV5-1 with TRBJ2-5, with 9 bases fitting TRBD2. The J segment lost 5 bases and the V segment lost 3 bases, leaving 8 bases of the junction unmatched. CDR3 length equals 15 residues. The V gene's germline CDR1 is SGHRS and CDR2 YFSETQ. Written as DNA, the CDR3 is TGCGCCAGCAGCTCAAGGACTAGCGTATCGGAGACCCAGTACTTC. Its translation: CASSSRTSVSETQYF. Based on the CDR3 plus reference TRBV5-1 and TRBJ2-5, the full variable domain is KAGVTQTPRYLIKTRGQQVTLSCSPISGHRSVSWYQQTPGQGLQFLFEYFSETQRNKGNFPGRFSGRQFSNSRSEMNVSTLELGDSALYLCASSSRTSVSETQYFGPGTRLLVL.

This chain joins TRBV2 and TRBJ2-3, with 9 bases identical to TRBD1. This CDR3 has 15 amino acids. V was clipped by 7 bases and J by 3 bases; unmatched bases: 8. The germline V gene encodes CDR1 SNHLY and CDR2 FYNNEI. This CDR3 is CASMTGGSGTDTQYF. The CDR3 DNA sequence: TGTGCCAGCATGACAGGGGGGTCGGGGACAGATACGCAGTATTTT.

This clone has just one count. The gene calls are TRBV7-9 and TRBJ2-3, with D possibly being TRBD2 (6 bases). Germline V gives CDR1 SEHNR, CDR2 FQNEAQ (reference sequence). The CDR3 is 16 residues long. Between the trimmed V and J ends, which lost 1 base and 3 bases, there was a span of 14 bases. The CDR3 loop is CASSLVPTGVTDTQYF. The CDR3 coding sequence is TGTGCCAGCAGCTTAGTGCCAACGGGAGTTACAGATACGCAGTATTTT.

The chain couples TRBV27 to TRBJ2-5; 8 nucleotides agree with TRBD2. The CDR3 has 16 residues. The germline CDR1 and CDR2 sequences are MNHEY and SMNVEV (reference sequence). The V segment lost 5 bases and the J segment 1 base; nucleotides outside the gene matches: 9. CDR3 bases: TGTGCCAGCAGTGCCGCGGCGGGGGGATTCCAAGAGACCCAGTACTTC. This gives the protein CASSAAAGGFQETQYF.

The chain couples TRBV4-3 to TRBJ1-1; tentatively, D is TRBD1 (6 bases). The CDR3 totals 13 residues. CDR1 and CDR2 (germline): LGHNA, YSLEER. Trimming took off 4 bases at V and 6 bases at J, with 12 bases between the two ends. The CDR3 DNA follows: TGCGCCAGCAGCCTCAGGGGATTCGCTGAAGCTTTCTTT. Translated, it gives CASSLRGFAEAFF.

The table lists this clone with a count of one. Other DNA sequences from this sample encode an identical CDR3 as well. J is TRBJ1-5 and V is TRBV7-9, with D hard to call. The germline V gene has CDR1 SEHNR and CDR2 FQNEAQ (reference sequence). This CDR3 has 12 amino acids. Trimming took off 1 base at V and 7 bases at J, with 5 bases between the two ends. The CDR3 nucleotides are TGTGCCAGCAGCTTAGGTGGCCAGCCCCAGCATTTT. Translating gives CASSLGGQPQHF.

This clone was counted between two and nine times. The rearrangement links TRBV7-2 to TRBJ2-3; TRBD2 aligns across 9 bases. Germline CDR1 SGHTA, CDR2 FQGNSA. V shed 0 bases and J 0 bases; nucleotides not matched to a gene: 10. The CDR3 spans 19 residues. In DNA, the CDR3 is TGTGCCAGCAGCTTAGCACTACCCTTAGCGGGAGACAGCACAGATACGCAGTATTTT. This sequence encodes CASSLALPLAGDSTDTQYF.

The chain combines TRBV30 with TRBJ2-7; D is unclear. Germline V gene data show CDR1 as GTSNPN and CDR2 as SVGIG (reference sequence). V was cut by 2 bases and J by 2 bases, with 7 bases left in between. The CDR3 has 12 residues. CDR3: CAWSSVTYEQYF. The DNA of the CDR3 is TGTGCCTGGAGTTCAGTAACCTACGAGCAGTACTTC.

This clone was detected a few times. The gene calls are TRBV4-1 and TRBJ1-2; 7 nucleotides agree with TRBD1. The V gene's germline CDR1 is MGHRA and CDR2 YSYEKL. This CDR3 region has 15 residues. J gave up 8 bases and V 0 bases, and 9 bases lay outside the gene matches. The chain's CDR3 is CASSQDLTGVGGYTF. The CDR3 nucleotides read TGCGCCAGCAGCCAAGACCTTACAGGGGTTGGCGGCTACACCTTC.

The chain carries TRBV5-6 and TRBJ1-2; 8 bases fit TRBD1. Germline CDR1 reads SGHDT; CDR2 reads YYEEEE. Trimming removed 0 bases from V and 5 bases from J; junction bases left unmatched: 6. The CDR3 sequence is 15 residues long. The CDR3 DNA is TGTGCCAGCAGCTTGGAGGCAGGGGGCGCTTATGGCTACACCTTC. Translating gives CASSLEAGGAYGYTF.

The gene calls are TRBV13 and TRBJ1-1; D might be TRBD1 (6 bases). The CDR3 is made up of 15 amino acids. In germline, CDR1 is PRHDT, CDR2 FYEKMQ (reference sequence). Trimming stripped 3 bases from V and 4 bases from J, with 15 bases between. The CDR3 DNA reads TGTGCCAGCAGCTTGCCCCAGGGGCTGGGCACTGAAGCTTTCTTT. Protein: CASSLPQGLGTEAFF.

The chain uses TRBV18 and TRBJ1-1, with D perhaps matching TRBD1 (5 bases). Germline CDR1 KGHSH, CDR2 LQKENI. Trimming shortened V by 3 bases and J by 5 bases, and 13 bases separated the two germline ends. This CDR3 comprises 14 residues. CDR3 sequence: CASSPPPGGTEAFF. CDR3 DNA sequence: TGTGCCAGCTCACCGCCCCCCGGGGGAACTGAAGCTTTCTTT.

The rearrangement joins TRBV14 to TRBJ2-3; D call uncertain. The CDR3 has 14 residues. V was cut by 0 bases and J by 2 bases, with 6 bases left in between. Germline-derived CDR1 and CDR2 are SGHDN and FVKESK. CDR3 amino acids: CASSQELITDTQYF. In DNA, the CDR3 is TGTGCCAGCAGCCAAGAACTGATCACAGATACGCAGTATTTT.